A single sample gave rise to the 3 T cell receptor beta chains below, sequenced in a study of T cell changes during pregnancy in multiple sclerosis. Some clones are missing from TCRdb's copy, which holds only in-frame ones; the method was immunoSEQ multiplex PCR. The sample consists of 45,000 to 55,000 clones, approximately 85% of them appearing once. Sequencing was performed on CD4+ T cells from peripheral blood mononuclear cells, taken in the second trimester of pregnancy. The origin of the receptors is a female donor with multiple sclerosis, enrolled in a pregnancy study.

Only one count was recorded for this clone. The chain uses TRBV19 and TRBJ2-1; TRBD2 aligns across 14 bases. This CDR3 region has 16 residues. V lost 10 bases and J lost 10; bases outside the gene matches: 15. The germline gives CDR1 LNHDA, CDR2 SQIVND (reference sequence). CDR3 bases: TGTGCCACCAATTCCGGACTAGCGGGAGGTCCGGGGGAGCAGTTCTTC. Amino acids: CATNSGLAGGPGEQFF.

This sequence joins TRBV7-2 and TRBJ1-2; TRBD1 matches at 9 bases. In germline, CDR1 is SGHTA, CDR2 FQGNSA. The trim removed 5 bases at V and 5 bases at J, leaving 3 bases unmatched. The CDR3 is 13 amino acids. The CDR3 reads CASSPGQGYGYTF. The CDR3 DNA reads as TGTGCCAGCAGCCCGGGACAGGGTTATGGCTACACCTTC.

V is TRBV5-4 and J is TRBJ2-3; D gene uncertain. The V gene lost 2 bases and the J gene lost 4 bases, with 8 bases spanning the gap. Germline lookup yields CDR1 SGHNT and CDR2 YYREEE (reference sequence). The length of the CDR3 is 13 residues. The CDR3 reads CASSFLVADTQYF. The CDR3 DNA follows: TGTGCCAGCAGCTTTTTAGTCGCAGATACGCAGTATTTT.